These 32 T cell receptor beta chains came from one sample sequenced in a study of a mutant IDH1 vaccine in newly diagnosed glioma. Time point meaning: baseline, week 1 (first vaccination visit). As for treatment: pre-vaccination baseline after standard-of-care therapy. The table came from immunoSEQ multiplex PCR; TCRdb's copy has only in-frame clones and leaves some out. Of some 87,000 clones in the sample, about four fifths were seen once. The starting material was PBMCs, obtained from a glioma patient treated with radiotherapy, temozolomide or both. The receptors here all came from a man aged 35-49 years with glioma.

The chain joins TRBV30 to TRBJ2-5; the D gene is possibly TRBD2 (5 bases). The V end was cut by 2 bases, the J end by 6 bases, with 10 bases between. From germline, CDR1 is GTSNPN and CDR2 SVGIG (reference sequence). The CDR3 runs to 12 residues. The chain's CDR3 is CAWSSVAKTQYF. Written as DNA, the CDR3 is TGTGCCTGGAGTTCGGTAGCGAAGACCCAGTACTTC. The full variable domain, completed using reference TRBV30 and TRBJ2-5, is SQTIHQWPATLVQPVGSPLSLECTVEGTSNPNLYWYRQAAGRGLQLLFYSVGIGQISSEVPQNLSASRPQDRQFILSSKKLLLSDSGFYLCAWSSVAKTQYFGPGTRLLVL.

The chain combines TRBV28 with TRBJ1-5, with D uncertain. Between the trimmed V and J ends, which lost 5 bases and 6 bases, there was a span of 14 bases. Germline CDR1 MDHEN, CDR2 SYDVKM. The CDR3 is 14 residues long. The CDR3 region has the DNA TGTGCCAGCAGTCGGGGAAATGGTTTTCAGCCCCAGCATTTT. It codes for CASSRGNGFQPQHF.

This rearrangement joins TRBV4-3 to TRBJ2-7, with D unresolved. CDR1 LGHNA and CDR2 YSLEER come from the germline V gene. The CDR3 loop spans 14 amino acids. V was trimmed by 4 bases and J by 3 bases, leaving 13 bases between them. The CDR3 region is CASSRDIGDYEQYF. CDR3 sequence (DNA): TGCGCCAGCAGCCGAGACATAGGAGACTACGAGCAGTACTTC.

CDR3 amino acids: CASSISTGGVSQPQHF. CDR3 sequence (DNA): TGTGCCAGTAGTATTTCCACAGGGGGCGTCTCTCAGCCCCAGCATTTT. The chain employs TRBV19 and TRBJ1-5; 9 bases align to TRBD1. The V gene's germline CDR1 is LNHDA and CDR2 SQIVND (reference sequence). This CDR3 has 16 residues. Trimming took 3 bases from V and 6 from J; bases not matched to a gene: 9.

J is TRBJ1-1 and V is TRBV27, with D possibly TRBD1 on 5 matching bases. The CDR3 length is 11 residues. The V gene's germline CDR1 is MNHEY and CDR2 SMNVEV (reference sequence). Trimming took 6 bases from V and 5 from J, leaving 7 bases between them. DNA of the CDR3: TGTGCCAGCAGGGGGGTGACTGAAGCTTTCTTT. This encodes CASRGVTEAFF.

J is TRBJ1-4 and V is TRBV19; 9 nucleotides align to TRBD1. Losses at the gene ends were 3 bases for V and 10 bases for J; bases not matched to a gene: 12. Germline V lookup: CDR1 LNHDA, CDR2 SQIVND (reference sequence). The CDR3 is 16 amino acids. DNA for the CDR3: TGTGCCAGTAGTATTCCCGCCGCGGGACAGGGCGGAAAACTGTTTTTT. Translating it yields CASSIPAAGQGGKLFF.

The CDR3 nucleotides read TGTGCCAGCAGCTTGGGACAGGGATTGAATGAGCAGTTCTTC. It codes for CASSLGQGLNEQFF. The rearrangement uses TRBV5-6 and TRBJ2-1, with TRBD1 matching over 7 bases. V was clipped by 0 bases and J by 7 bases; unmatched bases: 4. The CDR3 has 14 residues. CDR1 is SGHDT and CDR2 is YYEEEE in the germline V gene. Combining the CDR3 with reference TRBV5-6 and TRBJ2-1 gives the whole variable domain DAGVTQSPTHLIKTRGQQVTLRCSPKSGHDTVSWYQQALGQGPQFIFQYYEEEERQRGNFPDRFSGHQFPNYSSELNVNALLLGDSALYLCASSLGQGLNEQFFGPGTRLTVL.

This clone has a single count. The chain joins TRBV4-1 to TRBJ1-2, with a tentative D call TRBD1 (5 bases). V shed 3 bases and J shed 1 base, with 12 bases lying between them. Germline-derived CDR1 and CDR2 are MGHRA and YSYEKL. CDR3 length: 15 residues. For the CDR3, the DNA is TGCGCCAGCAGCCACGCGGAGGGGCTTAACTATGGCTACACCTTC. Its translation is CASSHAEGLNYGYTF.

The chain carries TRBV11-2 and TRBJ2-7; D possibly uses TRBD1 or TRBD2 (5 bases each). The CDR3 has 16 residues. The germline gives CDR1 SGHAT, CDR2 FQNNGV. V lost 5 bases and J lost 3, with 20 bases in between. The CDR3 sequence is CASSPSPGIAGYEQYF. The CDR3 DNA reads TGTGCCAGCAGCCCTTCACCAGGGATCGCGGGCTACGAGCAGTACTTC.

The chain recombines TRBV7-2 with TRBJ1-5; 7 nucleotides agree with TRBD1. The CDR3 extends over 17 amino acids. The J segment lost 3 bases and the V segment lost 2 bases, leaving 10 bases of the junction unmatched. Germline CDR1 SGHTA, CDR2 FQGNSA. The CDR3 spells CASSLRGGQYDNQPQHF. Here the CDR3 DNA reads TGTGCCAGCAGCTTAAGGGGGGGACAGTATGACAATCAGCCCCAGCATTTT.

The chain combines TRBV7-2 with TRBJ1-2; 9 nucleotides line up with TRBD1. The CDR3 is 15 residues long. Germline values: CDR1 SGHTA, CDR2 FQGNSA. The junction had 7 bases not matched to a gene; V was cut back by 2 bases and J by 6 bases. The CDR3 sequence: CASSLRRTGVDGYTF. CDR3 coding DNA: TGTGCCAGCAGCTTAAGAAGGACAGGGGTGGATGGCTACACCTTC.

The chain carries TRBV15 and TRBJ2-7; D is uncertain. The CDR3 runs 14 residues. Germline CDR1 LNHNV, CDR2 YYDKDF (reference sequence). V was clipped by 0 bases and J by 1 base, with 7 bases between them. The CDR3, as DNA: TGTGCCACCAGCAGAGATCGTGCATCCTACGAGCAGTACTTC. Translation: CATSRDRASYEQYF.

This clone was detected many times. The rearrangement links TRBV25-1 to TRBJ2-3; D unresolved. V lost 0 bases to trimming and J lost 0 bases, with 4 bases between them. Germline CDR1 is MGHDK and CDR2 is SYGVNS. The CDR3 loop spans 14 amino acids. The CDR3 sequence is CASSEYGSTDTQYF. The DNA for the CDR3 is TGTGCCAGCAGTGAATACGGAAGCACAGATACGCAGTATTTT.

The CDR3 DNA sequence: TGTGCCAGCAGCCCTCGACAGCTTGAGACCCAGTACTTC. Encoded protein: CASSPRQLETQYF. The V call is TRBV7-2, the J call TRBJ2-5; D is possibly TRBD1 (5 bases). CDR3 length equals 13 residues. Trimming pared 5 bases from V and 5 bases from J, leaving 12 bases between. In germline, CDR1 is SGHTA, CDR2 FQGNSA. The full variable domain, with the rest looked up from reference TRBV7-2 and TRBJ2-5, is GAGVSQSPSNKVTEKGKDVELRCDPISGHTALYWYRQSLGQGLEFLIYFQGNSAPDKSGLPSDRFSAERTGGSVSTLTIQRTQQEDSAVYLCASSPRQLETQYFGPGTRLLVL.

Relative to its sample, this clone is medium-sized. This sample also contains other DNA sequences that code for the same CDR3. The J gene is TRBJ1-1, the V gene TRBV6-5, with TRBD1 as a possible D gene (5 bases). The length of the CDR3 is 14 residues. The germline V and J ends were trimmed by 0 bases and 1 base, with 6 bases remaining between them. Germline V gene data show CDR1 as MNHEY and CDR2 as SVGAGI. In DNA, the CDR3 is TGTGCCAGCAGTTACTCGGGGGGGAACACTGAAGCTTTCTTT. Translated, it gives CASSYSGGNTEAFF.

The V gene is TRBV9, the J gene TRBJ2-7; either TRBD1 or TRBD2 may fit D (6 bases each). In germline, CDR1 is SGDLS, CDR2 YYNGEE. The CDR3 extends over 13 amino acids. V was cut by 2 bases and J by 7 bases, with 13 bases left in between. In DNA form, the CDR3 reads TGTGCCAGCAGCGTGGCAGGGGCGGGAGAGCAGTACTTC. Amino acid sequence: CASSVAGAGEQYF. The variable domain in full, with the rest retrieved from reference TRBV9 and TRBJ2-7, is DSGVTQTPKHLITATGQRVTLRCSPRSGDLSVYWYQQSLDQGLQFLIQYYNGEERAKGNILERFSAQQFPDLHSELNLSSLELGDSALYFCASSVAGAGEQYFGPGTRLTVT.

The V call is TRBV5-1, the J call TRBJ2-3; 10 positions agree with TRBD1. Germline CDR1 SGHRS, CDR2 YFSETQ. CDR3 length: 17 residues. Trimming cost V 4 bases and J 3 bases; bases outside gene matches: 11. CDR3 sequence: CASSRTGTGALTDTQYF. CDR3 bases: TGCGCCAGCAGCCGAACCGGGACAGGGGCCCTGACAGATACGCAGTATTTT. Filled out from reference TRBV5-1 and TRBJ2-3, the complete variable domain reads KAGVTQTPRYLIKTRGQQVTLSCSPISGHRSVSWYQQTPGQGLQFLFEYFSETQRNKGNFPGRFSGRQFSNSRSEMNVSTLELGDSALYLCASSRTGTGALTDTQYFGPGTRLTVL.

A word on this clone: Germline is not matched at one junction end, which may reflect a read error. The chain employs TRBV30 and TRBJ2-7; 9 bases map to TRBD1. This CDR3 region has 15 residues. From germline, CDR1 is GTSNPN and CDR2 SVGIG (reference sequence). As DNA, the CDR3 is TGTGCCTGGGGTGTGAGGGACAGGGTGTCATCCGAGCAGTACTTC. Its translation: CAWGVRDRVSSEQYF. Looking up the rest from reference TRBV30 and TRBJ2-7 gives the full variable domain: SQTIHQWPATLVQPVGSPLSLECTVEGTSNPNLYWYRQAAGRGLQLLFYSVGIGQISSEVPQNLSASRPQDRQFILSSKKLLLSDSGFYLCAWGVRDRVSSEQYFGPGTRLTVT.

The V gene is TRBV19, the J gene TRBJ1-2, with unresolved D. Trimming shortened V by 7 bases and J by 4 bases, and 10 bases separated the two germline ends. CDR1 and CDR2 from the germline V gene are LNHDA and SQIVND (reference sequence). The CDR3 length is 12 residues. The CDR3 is CASTPEGYGYTF. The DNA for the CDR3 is TGTGCCAGTACCCCGGAGGGCTATGGCTACACCTTC.

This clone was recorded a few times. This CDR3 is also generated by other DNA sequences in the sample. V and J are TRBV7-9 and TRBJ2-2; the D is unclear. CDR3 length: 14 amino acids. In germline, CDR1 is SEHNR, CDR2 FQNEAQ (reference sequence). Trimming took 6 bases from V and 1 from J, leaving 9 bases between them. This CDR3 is CASSLTVNTGELFF. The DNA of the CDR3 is TGTGCCAGCAGTCTTACAGTGAACACCGGGGAGCTGTTTTTT. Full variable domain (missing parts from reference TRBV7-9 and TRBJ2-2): DTGVSQNPRHKITKRGQNVTFRCDPISEHNRLYWYRQTLGQGPEFLTYFQNEAQLEKSRLLSDRFSAERPKGSFSTLEIQRTEQGDSAMYLCASSLTVNTGELFFGEGSRLTVL.

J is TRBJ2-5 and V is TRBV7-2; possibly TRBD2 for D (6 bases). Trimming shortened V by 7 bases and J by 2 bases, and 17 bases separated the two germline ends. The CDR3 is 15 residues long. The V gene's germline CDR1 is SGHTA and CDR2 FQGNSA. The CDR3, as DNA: TGTGCCAGCACCCCTAGCCCGGGGGTACAAGAGACCCAGTACTTC. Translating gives CASTPSPGVQETQYF. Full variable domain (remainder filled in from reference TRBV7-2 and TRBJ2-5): GAGVSQSPSNKVTEKGKDVELRCDPISGHTALYWYRQSLGQGLEFLIYFQGNSAPDKSGLPSDRFSAERTGGSVSTLTIQRTQQEDSAVYLCASTPSPGVQETQYFGPGTRLLVL.

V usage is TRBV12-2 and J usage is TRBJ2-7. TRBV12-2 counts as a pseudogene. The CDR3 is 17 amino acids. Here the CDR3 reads CASRLECPQKGSYEQYF. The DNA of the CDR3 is TGTGCAAGTCGCTTAGAGTGCCCCCAGAAGGGCTCCTACGAGCAGTACTTC.

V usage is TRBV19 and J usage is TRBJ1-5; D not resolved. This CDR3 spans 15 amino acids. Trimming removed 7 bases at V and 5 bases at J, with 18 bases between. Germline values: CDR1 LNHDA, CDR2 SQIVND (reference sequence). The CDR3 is CASTRGDRRDQPQHF. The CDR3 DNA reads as TGTGCCAGTACCCGCGGCGACCGAAGGGATCAGCCCCAGCATTTT. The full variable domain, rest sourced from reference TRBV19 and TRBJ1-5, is DGGITQSPKYLFRKEGQNVTLSCEQNLNHDAMYWYRQDPGQGLRLIYYSQIVNDFQKGDIAEGYSVSREKKESFPLTVTSAQKNPTAFYLCASTRGDRRDQPQHFGDGTRLSIL.

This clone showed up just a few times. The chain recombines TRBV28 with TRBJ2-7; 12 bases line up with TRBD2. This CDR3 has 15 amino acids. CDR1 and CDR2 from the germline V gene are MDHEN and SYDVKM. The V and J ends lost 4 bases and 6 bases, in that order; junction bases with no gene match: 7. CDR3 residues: CASSSRTSGNTEQYF. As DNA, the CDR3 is TGTGCCAGCAGTTCCCGGACTAGCGGGAATACCGAGCAGTACTTC.

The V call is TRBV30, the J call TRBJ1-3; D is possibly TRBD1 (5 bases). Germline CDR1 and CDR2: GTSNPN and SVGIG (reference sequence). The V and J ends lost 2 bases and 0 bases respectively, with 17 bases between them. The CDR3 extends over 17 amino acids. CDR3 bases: TGTGCCTGGAGTTTCCCCGGGACGGAAAGCTCTGGAAACACCATATATTTT. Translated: CAWSFPGTESSGNTIYF. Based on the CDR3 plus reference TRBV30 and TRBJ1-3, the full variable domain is SQTIHQWPATLVQPVGSPLSLECTVEGTSNPNLYWYRQAAGRGLQLLFYSVGIGQISSEVPQNLSASRPQDRQFILSSKKLLLSDSGFYLCAWSFPGTESSGNTIYFGEGSWLTVV.

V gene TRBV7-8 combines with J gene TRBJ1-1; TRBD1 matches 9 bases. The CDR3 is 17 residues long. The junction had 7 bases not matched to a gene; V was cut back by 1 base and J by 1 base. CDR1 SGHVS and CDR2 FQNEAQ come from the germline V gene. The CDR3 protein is CASSLGGQGAGNTEAFF. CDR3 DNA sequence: TGTGCCAGCAGCTTAGGGGGACAGGGCGCCGGGAACACTGAAGCTTTCTTT. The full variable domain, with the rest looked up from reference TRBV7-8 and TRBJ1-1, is GAGVSQSPRYKVAKRGQDVALRCDPISGHVSLFWYQQALGQGPEFLTYFQNEAQLDKSGLPSDRFFAERPEGSVSTLKIQRTQQEDSAVYLCASSLGGQGAGNTEAFFGQGTRLTVV.

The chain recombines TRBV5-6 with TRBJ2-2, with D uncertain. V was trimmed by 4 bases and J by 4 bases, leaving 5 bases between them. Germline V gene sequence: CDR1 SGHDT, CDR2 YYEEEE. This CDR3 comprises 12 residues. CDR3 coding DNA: TGTGCCAGCAGCCAAATCACCGGGGAGCTGTTTTTT. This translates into CASSQITGELFF.

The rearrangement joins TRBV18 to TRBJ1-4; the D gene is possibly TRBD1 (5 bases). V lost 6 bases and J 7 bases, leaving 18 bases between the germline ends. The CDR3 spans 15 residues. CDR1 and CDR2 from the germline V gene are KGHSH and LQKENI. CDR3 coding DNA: TGTGCCAGCTCTCAACAACAGGTTGGAAGTGAAAAACTGTTTTTT. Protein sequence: CASSQQQVGSEKLFF.

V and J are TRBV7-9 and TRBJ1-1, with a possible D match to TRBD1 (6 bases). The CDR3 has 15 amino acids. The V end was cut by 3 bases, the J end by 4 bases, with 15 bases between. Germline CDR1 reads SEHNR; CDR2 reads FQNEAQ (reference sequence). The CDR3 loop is CASSFTGQGFTEAFF. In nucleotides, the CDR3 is TGTGCCAGCAGCTTTACGGGGCAGGGGTTCACTGAAGCTTTCTTT.

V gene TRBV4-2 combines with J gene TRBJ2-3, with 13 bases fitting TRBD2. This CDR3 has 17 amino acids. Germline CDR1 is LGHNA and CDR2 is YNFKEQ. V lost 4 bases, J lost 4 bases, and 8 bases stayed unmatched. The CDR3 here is CASSLRAGLAGSDTQYF. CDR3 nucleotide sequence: TGTGCCAGCAGCCTTAGAGCGGGACTAGCGGGATCAGATACGCAGTATTTT.

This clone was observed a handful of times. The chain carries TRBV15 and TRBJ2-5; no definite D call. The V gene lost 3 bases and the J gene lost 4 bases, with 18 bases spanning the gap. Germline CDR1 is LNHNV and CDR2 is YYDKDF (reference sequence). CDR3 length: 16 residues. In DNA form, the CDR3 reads TGTGCCACCAGCAGCGTTCCAGCTGAGGTAGGAGAGACCCAGTACTTC. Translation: CATSSVPAEVGETQYF.

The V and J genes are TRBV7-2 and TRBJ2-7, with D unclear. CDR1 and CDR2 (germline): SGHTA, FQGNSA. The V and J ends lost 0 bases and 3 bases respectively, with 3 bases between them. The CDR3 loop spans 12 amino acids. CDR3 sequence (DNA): TGTGCCAGCAGCTTAGCGGACTACGAGCAGTACTTC. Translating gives CASSLADYEQYF. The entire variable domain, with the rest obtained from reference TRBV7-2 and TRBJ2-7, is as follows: GAGVSQSPSNKVTEKGKDVELRCDPISGHTALYWYRQSLGQGLEFLIYFQGNSAPDKSGLPSDRFSAERTGGSVSTLTIQRTQQEDSAVYLCASSLADYEQYFGPGTRLTVT.